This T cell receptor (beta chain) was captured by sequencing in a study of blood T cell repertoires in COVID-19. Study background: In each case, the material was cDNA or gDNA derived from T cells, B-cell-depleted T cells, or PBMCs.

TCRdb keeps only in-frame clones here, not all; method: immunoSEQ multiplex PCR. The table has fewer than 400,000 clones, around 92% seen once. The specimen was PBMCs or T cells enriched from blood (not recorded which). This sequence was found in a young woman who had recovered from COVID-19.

The CDR3 DNA reads as TGTGCCAGCAGCTTAGAGGTAGCAAGAAGCTTCCCCCTCCACTTT. Translating gives CASSLEVARSFPLHF. This chain uses TRBV7-2 with TRBJ1-6; D gene ambiguous. Germline V gene lookup returns CDR1 SGHTA and CDR2 FQGNSA. V was pared by 1 base and J by 13 bases, with 17 bases between. The CDR3 length is 15 residues.